The 9 T cell receptor beta chains below were found in one sample sequenced in a study of cytomegalovirus exposure and HLA in healthy donors. With 60 Vbeta and 13 Jbeta primers, the PCR was carried out. Method: immunoSEQ multiplex PCR; TCRdb's copy keeps in-frame clones and lacks some. Of 100,000 or so clones listed, around 85% are singletons. The specimen was PBMCs. All receptors derive from a man younger than 40 in good health and CMV-seronegative.

The chain carries TRBV30 and TRBJ2-5; TRBD2 matches at 10 bases. This CDR3 is built from 15 residues. Trimming at V came to 5 bases and at J to 2 bases, leaving 8 bases not matched to a gene. Germline CDR1 GTSNPN, CDR2 SVGIG (reference sequence). CDR3 nucleotide sequence: TGTGCCTGGGGCCCGGGACTAGCGAGACAAGAGACCCAGTACTTC. Its translation: CAWGPGLARQETQYF.

CDR3 residues: CSVGFNTKQPQHF. The CDR3 DNA follows: TGCAGCGTTGGTTTCAATACTAAACAGCCCCAGCATTTT. The rearrangement joins TRBV29-1 to TRBJ1-5; D remains unclear. V lost 4 bases, J lost 7 bases, and 14 bases lay in between. The CDR3 loop spans 13 amino acids. CDR1 is SQVTM and CDR2 is ANQGSEA in the germline V gene.

The chain uses TRBV29-1 and TRBJ1-1; 11 bases align to TRBD1. From germline, CDR1 is SQVTM and CDR2 ANQGSEA. The CDR3 loop spans 15 amino acids. The ends lost 4 bases at V and 5 bases at J; junction bases unmatched: 9. The CDR3 DNA follows: TGCAGCGTTGGGATGGACAGGGGGCTAAGTACTGAAGCTTTCTTT. This translates into CSVGMDRGLSTEAFF.

Here the CDR3 DNA reads TGTGCCAGTAGTATTTTTCTCTTCACAGATACGCAGTATTTT. Translated: CASSIFLFTDTQYF. The chain uses TRBV19 and TRBJ2-3; no clear D. Germline loops: CDR1 LNHDA, CDR2 SQIVND (reference sequence). The ends were cut back, 3 bases at V and 2 bases at J, with 9 bases in the middle. The CDR3 is made up of 14 amino acids.

This clone was counted between two and nine times. V gene TRBV6-4 combines with J gene TRBJ1-2; tentatively, D is TRBD1 (5 bases). Between the trimmed V and J ends, which lost 3 bases and 7 bases, there was a span of 21 bases. The length of the CDR3 is 16 residues. Germline CDR1 reads MRHNA; CDR2 reads SNTAGT. The CDR3, as DNA: TGTGCCAGCAGTGAAGCGCCCGACAGAGTTAAAGGTGGCTACACCTTC. Translation: CASSEAPDRVKGGYTF.

The chain recombines TRBV10-3 with TRBJ2-7; no firm D call. Germline values: CDR1 ENHRY, CDR2 SYGVKD. V shed 10 bases and J shed 0 bases, with 10 bases lying between them. The CDR3 covers 12 residues. The CDR3 is CATTSNSYEQYF. The CDR3 DNA follows: TGTGCCACCACCTCTAACTCCTACGAGCAGTACTTC.

The chain has TRBV9 and TRBJ2-7; 11 positions agree with TRBD2. The CDR3 consists of 14 residues. Germline V gene lookup returns CDR1 SGDLS and CDR2 YYNGEE. V gave up 5 bases and J gave up 2 bases; unmatched junction bases: 3. CDR3: CASSLTSGAYEQYF. The CDR3 bases are TGTGCCAGCAGTCTGACTAGCGGGGCCTACGAGCAGTACTTC.

The chain couples TRBV30 to TRBJ2-5, with 7 bases matching TRBD1. The tail of the sequence fits TRBJ2-7 better, so the J call may be wrong. The CDR3 covers 16 residues. The germline gives CDR1 GTSNPN, CDR2 SVGIG (reference sequence). The CDR3 nucleotides are TGTGCCTCCGGTTTCGGACAGGTCTTTCCCACCTACGAGCAGTACTTC. Amino acids: CASGFGQVFPTYEQYF.

V and J are TRBV5-6 and TRBJ2-7; D is possibly TRBD2 (5 bases). This CDR3 comprises 14 residues. V shed 4 bases and J shed 3 bases, with 14 bases lying between them. From germline, CDR1 is SGHDT and CDR2 YYEEEE. CDR3 residues: CASSLEAEYYEQYF. In DNA form, the CDR3 reads TGTGCCAGCAGCCTGGAGGCGGAATACTACGAGCAGTACTTC.